This T cell receptor beta chain was sequenced during a study of T cell repertoires in cytomegalovirus infection. Study-level information: CMV infection plus the matching HLA type was flagged by public TCR beta signatures. Study outcomes and limitations: In two of eight donors, the top clonotype was HLA-C-restricted CMV-specific. Carriers of CMV plus the relevant HLA were identified by cumulative public TCR beta family frequency.

Using its own MiXCR run on the reads, TCRdb lists one record per CDR3 protein. The sample includes fewer than 200,000 distinct CDR3 sequences, roughly 19% of them seen just once. The V and J ends lost 4 bases and 4 bases respectively, with 10 bases between them. The CDR3 runs to 13 residues. The germline V gene encodes CDR1 SNHLY and CDR2 FYNNEI. As concerns this clonotype: Its specificity is not known.

Sequencing used PBMCs. This receptor was taken from a human donor in good health (CMV status not recorded). Some clones in this sample may be carry-over from other donors' samples. The chain carries TRBV2 and TRBJ1-1, with D perhaps TRBD1 (5 bases). The CDR3 loop is CASSGGRGTEAFF. The CDR3 nucleotides are TGTGCCAGCAGTGGGGGGAGGGGCACTGAAGCTTTCTTT.